One and the same sample provided the 24 T cell receptor beta chains below, sequenced in a study of early stage breast cancer tumors listed by TCRdb under 2017. The library was obtained by the immunoSEQ multiplex PCR assay. Not all clones reach the TCRdb copy of this immuneACCESS table, which keeps in-frame sequences only. Checked studies attribute under half of the gap to unresolved V genes and leave the rest unexplained. Within this sample are tens of thousands of clones, with 84% of them counted one time only. The leading ten clones occupy 9.3% of the sample. Sequenced sample: blood. Receptor source: a person aged 45-65 years with breast cancer.

The J gene is TRBJ2-7, the V gene TRBV15, with D unclear. The CDR3 length is 12 residues. Trimming cost V 0 bases and J 4 bases, with 4 bases left between them. Germline V gene data show CDR1 as LNHNV and CDR2 as YYDKDF (reference sequence). Written as DNA, the CDR3 is TGTGCCACCAGCAGAGATACGTACGAGCAGTACTTC. Amino acids: CATSRDTYEQYF.

This clone was observed a handful of times. The gene calls are TRBV10-3 and TRBJ2-1, with D possibly matching TRBD2 (5 bases). The CDR3 spans 12 residues. The germline gives CDR1 ENHRY, CDR2 SYGVKD. V was pared by 8 bases and J by 6 bases, with 11 bases between. The CDR3 bases are TGTGCCATCGGGAGACTTTCCAATGAGCAGTTCTTC. Residues: CAIGRLSNEQFF.

The chain carries TRBV11-2 and TRBJ2-1, with TRBD2 as a possible D gene (6 bases). Trimming removed 2 bases from V and 10 bases from J, with 21 bases in between. The CDR3 contains 16 residues. CDR1 and CDR2 (germline): SGHAT, FQNNGV. In DNA form, the CDR3 reads TGTGCCAGCAGCTTATCCGGGACTCCAATTCCCGGAGAGCAGTTCTTC. This gives the protein CASSLSGTPIPGEQFF.

This clone was counted only a few times. This chain joins TRBV15 and TRBJ1-6; D gene unclear. This CDR3 is built from 14 residues. CDR1 and CDR2 (germline): LNHNV, YYDKDF (reference sequence). The V gene lost 2 bases and the J gene lost 9 bases, with 11 bases spanning the gap. The CDR3 here is CATSRPGDSSPLHF. CDR3 sequence (DNA): TGTGCCACCAGCAGACCTGGGGATTCTTCACCCCTCCACTTT.

The chain joins TRBV29-1 to TRBJ2-2, with D unresolved. Germline CDR1 and CDR2: SQVTM and ANQGSEA. The CDR3 is 13 amino acids. V was cut by 0 bases and J by 5 bases, with 7 bases left in between. The CDR3 reads CSVEDGMTGELFF. The CDR3, as DNA: TGCAGCGTTGAAGATGGGATGACCGGGGAGCTGTTTTTT.

V and J are TRBV27 and TRBJ1-1, with D possibly matching TRBD1 (5 bases). Trimming took 3 bases from V and 4 from J, leaving 12 bases between them. CDR1 is MNHEY, CDR2 SMNVEV, per germline (reference sequence). CDR3 length: 14 residues. CDR3 sequence reads: CASSLRSGGTEAFF. In nucleotides, the CDR3 is TGTGCCAGCAGTTTGAGGTCGGGGGGCACTGAAGCTTTCTTT.

The rearrangement links TRBV6-1 to TRBJ1-1; 7 positions agree with TRBD1. Germline-derived CDR1 and CDR2 are MNHNS and SASEGT. The trim removed 7 bases at V and 0 bases at J, leaving 8 bases unmatched. The CDR3 consists of 15 residues. CDR3 bases: TGTGCCAGCACTATAGGACAGGCGGTGAACACTGAAGCTTTCTTT. It translates to CASTIGQAVNTEAFF.

This chain connects TRBV7-9 to TRBJ2-3; D not resolved. CDR1 and CDR2 (germline): SEHNR, FQNEAQ (reference sequence). V was cut by 5 bases and J by 4 bases, with 7 bases left in between. The CDR3 spans 12 residues. CDR3 DNA sequence: TGTGCCAGCAGCCCGAAGGCAGATACGCAGTATTTT. This gives the protein CASSPKADTQYF.

The chain joins TRBV7-6 to TRBJ2-1; 9 nucleotides align to TRBD2. Germline assignment: CDR1 SGHVS and CDR2 FNYEAQ. CDR3 length equals 15 residues. V gave up 5 bases and J gave up 9 bases; unmatched junction bases: 11. CDR3 in DNA: TGTGCCAGCAGCCCTAATAGCGGGAGAGGTGGTGAGCAGTTCTTC. Protein product: CASSPNSGRGGEQFF. Combining the CDR3 with reference TRBV7-6 and TRBJ2-1 gives the whole variable domain GAGVSQSPRYKVTKRGQDVALRCDPISGHVSLYWYRQALGQGPEFLTYFNYEAQQDKSGLPNDRFSAERPEGSISTLTIQRTEQRDSAMYRCASSPNSGRGGEQFFGPGTRLTVL.

This sequence joins TRBV2 and TRBJ2-7; TRBD2 is a possible D gene (5 bases). Trimming removed 3 bases at V and 1 base at J, with 13 bases between. The germline gives CDR1 SNHLY, CDR2 FYNNEI. The CDR3 is 15 residues long. The CDR3 region is CASSEEVSPSYEQYF. Here the CDR3 DNA reads TGTGCCAGCAGTGAGGAGGTCAGCCCGTCCTACGAGCAGTACTTC.

The chain is built from TRBV5-1 and TRBJ2-7; TRBD2 agrees at 12 bases. V shed 0 bases, J shed 6 bases, and the junction held 7 bases outside the gene matches. The germline CDR1 and CDR2 sequences are SGHRS and YFSETQ. The length of the CDR3 is 16 residues. Here the CDR3 DNA reads TGCGCCAGCAGCTTGGCGACTAGCGGGGGAGAACGCGAGCAGTACTTC. Translation gives CASSLATSGGEREQYF.

The V and J genes are TRBV27 and TRBJ2-6, with a tentative D call TRBD1 (5 bases). This CDR3 region has 16 residues. Trimming took off 7 bases at V and 0 bases at J, with 13 bases between the two ends. In germline, CDR1 is MNHEY, CDR2 SMNVEV (reference sequence). The CDR3 is CASTTDSRSGANVLTF. Written as DNA, the CDR3 is TGTGCCAGCACCACCGACAGCCGCTCTGGGGCCAACGTCCTGACTTTC.

The V and J genes are TRBV4-1 and TRBJ2-1; weak D call: TRBD1 (5 bases). The CDR3 has 13 residues. Germline V lookup: CDR1 MGHRA, CDR2 YSYEKL. V lost 0 bases to trimming and J lost 12 bases, with 12 bases between them. The CDR3 sequence: CASSQDLGRGQFF. Written as DNA, the CDR3 is TGCGCCAGCAGCCAAGATTTGGGGCGAGGGCAGTTCTTC.

Written as DNA, the CDR3 is TGTGCCAGTAGTGTTAGCGGGACCTCCTACAATGAGCAGTTCTTC. This translates into CASSVSGTSYNEQFF. The chain has TRBV19 and TRBJ2-1, with TRBD2 identical over 8 bases. The V and J ends lost 5 bases and 0 bases, in that order; junction bases with no gene match: 3. The CDR3 loop spans 15 amino acids. Germline V lookup: CDR1 LNHDA, CDR2 SQIVND (reference sequence).

The chain links TRBV4-1 to TRBJ1-1, with D possibly TRBD1 on 5 matching bases. Per germline, CDR1 MGHRA and CDR2 YSYEKL. The CDR3 is made up of 15 amino acids. Trimming shortened V by 1 base and J by 4 bases, and 13 bases separated the two germline ends. CDR3 in DNA: TGCGCCAGCAGCCAAGTGGTGGGGCTGACCACTGAAGCTTTCTTT. It translates to CASSQVVGLTTEAFF.

This clone has only one observation. The V call is TRBV6-5, the J call TRBJ2-5; TRBD2 aligns across 8 bases. This CDR3 comprises 15 residues. The germline V gene has CDR1 MNHEY and CDR2 SVGAGI. Trimming removed 8 bases from V and 5 bases from J; junction bases left unmatched: 13. The CDR3, as DNA: TGTGCCAGCGGTTCCGCCGGGACTAGTCGGGAGACCCAGTACTTC. Translated, it gives CASGSAGTSRETQYF.

The chain links TRBV7-2 to TRBJ2-6; D is uncertain. V gave up 5 bases and J gave up 3 bases, with 8 bases separating them. The CDR3 is 14 residues long. Germline V CDR1 and CDR2: SGHTA, FQGNSA. CDR3 bases: TGTGCCAGCAGCCCAATGGGTGGGGCCAACGTCCTGACTTTC. Translated, it gives CASSPMGGANVLTF. The complete variable domain, with remaining parts taken from reference TRBV7-2 and TRBJ2-6, reads GAGVSQSPSNKVTEKGKDVELRCDPISGHTALYWYRQSLGQGLEFLIYFQGNSAPDKSGLPSDRFSAERTGGSVSTLTIQRTQQEDSAVYLCASSPMGGANVLTFGAGSRLTVL.

V is TRBV5-4 and J is TRBJ2-1; D uncertain. CDR1 is SGHNT, CDR2 YYREEE, per germline (reference sequence). This CDR3 is built from 13 residues. Trimming took 3 bases from V and 3 from J, leaving 7 bases between them. The CDR3 protein is CASSSDNYNEQFF. The CDR3 coding sequence is TGTGCCAGCAGCTCCGACAACTACAATGAGCAGTTCTTC.

This sequence joins TRBV7-9 and TRBJ2-2; tentatively, D is TRBD1 (6 bases). Germline CDR1 reads SEHNR; CDR2 reads FQNEAQ (reference sequence). The ends were cut back, 4 bases at V and 7 bases at J, with 19 bases in the middle. This CDR3 has 16 amino acids. The CDR3 spells CASSSPRGLGVGELFF. The CDR3 bases are TGTGCCAGCAGCTCTCCCAGGGGTTTGGGTGTCGGGGAGCTGTTTTTT.

The chain recombines TRBV9 with TRBJ2-3, with TRBD1 as a possible D gene (5 bases). Germline V gives CDR1 SGDLS, CDR2 YYNGEE. Trimming shortened V by 1 base and J by 6 bases, and 12 bases separated the two germline ends. This CDR3 has 14 residues. The CDR3 protein is CASSVLSWGDTQYF. CDR3 nucleotide sequence: TGTGCCAGCAGCGTACTCTCCTGGGGCGATACGCAGTATTTT.

This clone was counted only a few times. The chain uses TRBV6-1 and TRBJ2-2; 8 nucleotides agree with TRBD1. Per the germline V gene, CDR1 is MNHNS and CDR2 is SASEGT. This CDR3 contains 14 residues. V shed 6 bases and J 7 bases; nucleotides not matched to a gene: 7. CDR3 amino acids: CASRRGQGNGELFF. Here the CDR3 DNA reads TGTGCCAGCAGGAGAGGACAGGGTAACGGGGAGCTGTTTTTT.

In its sample, this clone was seen a few times. V and J are TRBV7-9 and TRBJ1-1; no reliable D call. The CDR3 is made up of 15 amino acids. Germline loops: CDR1 SEHNR, CDR2 FQNEAQ (reference sequence). V dropped 5 bases and J dropped 0 bases, with 13 bases sitting between them. The CDR3 is CASSPRGGVNTEAFF. Written as DNA, the CDR3 is TGTGCCAGCAGCCCTAGAGGCGGGGTGAACACTGAAGCTTTCTTT.

V usage is TRBV18 and J usage is TRBJ2-3; the match to TRBD1 covers 9 bases. This CDR3 comprises 18 residues. V lost 0 bases, J lost 2 bases, and 9 bases stayed unmatched. The germline V gene has CDR1 KGHSH and CDR2 LQKENI. This CDR3 is CASSPPVGQGTYTDTQYF. CDR3 coding DNA: TGTGCCAGCTCACCACCGGTAGGACAGGGGACTTACACAGATACGCAGTATTTT.

V usage is TRBV2 and J usage is TRBJ2-7; D remains unclear. Germline V gene lookup returns CDR1 SNHLY and CDR2 FYNNEI. The germline V and J ends were trimmed by 7 bases and 1 base, with 17 bases remaining between them. The CDR3 extends over 15 amino acids. The CDR3 DNA reads as TGTGCCAGCATTGAGGACGGTGGTATATCCTACGAGCAGTACTTC. Translated, it gives CASIEDGGISYEQYF.